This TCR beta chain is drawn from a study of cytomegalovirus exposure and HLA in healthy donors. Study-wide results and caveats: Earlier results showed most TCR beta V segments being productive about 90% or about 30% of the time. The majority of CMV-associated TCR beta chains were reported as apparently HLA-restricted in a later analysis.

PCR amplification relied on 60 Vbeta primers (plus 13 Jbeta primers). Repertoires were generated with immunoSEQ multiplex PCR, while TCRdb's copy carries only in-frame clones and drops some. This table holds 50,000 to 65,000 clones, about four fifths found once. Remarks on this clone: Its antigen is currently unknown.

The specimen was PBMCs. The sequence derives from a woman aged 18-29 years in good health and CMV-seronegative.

The CDR3 loop reads CASSVRDRVNEQYF. The CDR3 DNA reads TGTGCCAGCAGTGTCCGGGACAGAGTAAACGAGCAGTACTTC. V and J are TRBV5-5 and TRBJ2-7; 7 bases map to TRBD1. Trimming at V came to 5 bases and at J to 5 bases, leaving 10 bases not matched to a gene. The CDR3 is made up of 14 amino acids. Germline values: CDR1 SGHKS, CDR2 YYEKEE (reference sequence).